The 10 T cell receptor beta chains below come from one sample, sequenced in a study of early T cells in non-severe SARS-CoV-2 infection. TCRdb itself ran the 5' RACE reads through MiXCR, one entry per CDR3 protein. The sample shows tens of thousands of distinct CDR3 sequences, under 7.5% of them seen only once. The material sequenced was whole blood, taken at baseline. Receptors were obtained from an adult who was a healthcare worker with PCR-confirmed SARS-CoV-2 infection or an uninfected control (not recorded which).

This clonotype was seen ten or more times. The chain is built from TRBV5-5 and TRBJ1-2; no clear D gene. V was trimmed by 0 bases and J by 4 bases, leaving 7 bases between them. Germline V gene lookup returns CDR1 SGHKS and CDR2 YYEKEE (reference sequence). The length of the CDR3 is 13 residues. CDR3 nucleotide sequence: TGTGCCAGCAGCTTGGCGGCTTCCTATGGCTACACCTTC. Translating gives CASSLAASYGYTF.

This clonotype has at least ten counts. V usage is TRBV20-1 and J usage is TRBJ1-6, with D perhaps TRBD1 (5 bases). The germline CDR1 and CDR2 sequences are DFQATT and SNEGSKA (reference sequence). The V end was cut by 1 base, the J end by 5 bases, with 12 bases between. The CDR3 has 15 residues. In DNA form, the CDR3 reads TGCAGTGCTAGAGCCCCGTGGGGGGATAATTCACCCCTCCACTTT. Translation gives CSARAPWGDNSPLHF.

This clonotype has a handful of counts. CDR3 region: CASSDSIPGRTEAFF. CDR3 bases: TGTGCCAGCAGTGACTCAATACCGGGCCGTACTGAAGCTTTCTTT. V and J are TRBV12-3 or TRBV12-4 and TRBJ1-1; D is undetermined. This CDR3 region has 15 residues. Trimming shortened V by 5 bases and J by 5 bases, and 18 bases separated the two germline ends.

The sample holds many counts of this clonotype. The genes are TRBV7-9 and TRBJ1-1; 8 bases fit TRBD1. J gave up 3 bases and V 4 bases, and 4 bases lay outside the gene matches. The CDR3 has 14 residues. Looked up from germline, CDR1 is SEHNR and CDR2 is FQNEAQ (reference sequence). CDR3 sequence (DNA): TGTGCCAGCAGCTCACAGGGGGAGGACACTGAAGCTTTCTTT. It specifies CASSSQGEDTEAFF.

V gene TRBV6-1 combines with J gene TRBJ2-3, with D unclear. The CDR3 is made up of 14 amino acids. The germline gives CDR1 MNHNS, CDR2 SASEGT. V gave up 1 base and J gave up 3 bases, with 8 bases separating them. This CDR3 is CASSEGPSTDTQYF. DNA for the CDR3: TGTGCCAGCAGTGAAGGTCCGAGTACAGATACGCAGTATTTT.

For the CDR3, the DNA is TGCGCCAGCAGTGAGTTTGAGAGGGCGGGGAGCCCCCAGTACTTC. It encodes CASSEFERAGSPQYF. This chain joins TRBV10-2 and TRBJ2-5, with D perhaps matching TRBD2 (6 bases). The CDR3 runs 15 residues. Trimming cost V 1 base and J 9 bases, with 18 bases left between them. Germline V gene sequence: CDR1 WSHSY, CDR2 SAAADI.

The chain links TRBV7-2 to TRBJ1-2; TRBD1 is a possible D gene (5 bases). The CDR3 has 17 residues. CDR1 is SGHTA, CDR2 FQGNSA, per germline. The V gene lost 3 bases and the J gene lost 5 bases, with 22 bases spanning the gap. CDR3 region: CASSFFLVAGSEYGYTF. In DNA, the CDR3 is TGTGCCAGCAGCTTCTTTTTGGTGGCAGGGAGTGAATATGGCTACACCTTC.

Ten or more counts support this clonotype. This sequence joins TRBV3-1 and TRBJ1-5, with D possibly being TRBD1 (6 bases). The CDR3 runs to 16 residues. Trimming removed 1 base from V and 1 base from J, with 11 bases in between. Germline CDR1 LGHDT, CDR2 YNNKEL (reference sequence). CDR3 residues: CASSQGWRGSNQPQHF. CDR3 nucleotide sequence: TGTGCCAGCAGCCAAGGGTGGAGGGGGAGCAATCAGCCCCAGCATTTT. Using reference TRBV3-1 and TRBJ1-5 for the parts outside the CDR3, the full variable domain is DTAVSQTPKYLVTQMGNDKSIKCEQNLGHDTMYWYKQDSKKFLKIMFSYNNKELIINETVPNRFSPKSPDKAHLNLHINSLELGDSAVYFCASSQGWRGSNQPQHFGDGTRLSIL.

This clonotype was recorded many times. The rearrangement uses TRBV3-1 and TRBJ2-7; D gene uncertain. Germline lookup yields CDR1 LGHDT and CDR2 YNNKEL (reference sequence). V was trimmed by 4 bases and J by 2 bases, leaving 18 bases between them. The CDR3 spans 16 residues. CDR3 DNA: TGTGCCAGCAGCCCTAACTCGGCAGGCACCACCTACGAGCAGTACTTC. Translating it yields CASSPNSAGTTYEQYF.

In its sample, this clonotype was seen many times. This sequence joins TRBV18 and TRBJ2-5, with D perhaps matching TRBD2 (5 bases). Germline CDR1 and CDR2: KGHSH and LQKENI. V dropped 1 base and J dropped 4 bases, with 10 bases sitting between them. The CDR3 has 14 residues. Here the CDR3 DNA reads TGTGCCAGCTCACCACGTGCTAGCCCAGAGACCCAGTACTTC. Amino acids: CASSPRASPETQYF.